A selection of T cell receptor beta chains follows, all from one sample in a study of early T cells in non-severe SARS-CoV-2 infection. Using its own MiXCR run on the 5' RACE reads, TCRdb lists one record per CDR3 protein. The data show about 76,000 distinct CDR3 sequences, about 16% seen once. Sequencing was done on a sample of whole blood. The receptor set was obtained from an adult who was a healthcare worker with PCR-confirmed SARS-CoV-2 infection or an uninfected control (not recorded which). The CDR3 runs from the conserved cysteine through the conserved F or W. Each record gives: V gene, CDR3 length, J gene, D gene, clone size, CDR3 protein, CDR3 DNA. A D gene is named only where the DNA matches it firmly. The size entry is marked missing in some rows and otherwise reads once, few, many or a size class.

v_gene: TRBV20-1
len: 14
j_gene: TRBJ2-4
d_gene: TRBD2
abundance: -
CDR3aa: CSARGGLAVNIQYF
CDR3nt: TGCAGTGCTAGGGGTGGACTAGCGGTAAACATTCAGTACTTC

v_gene: TRBV19
len: 17
j_gene: TRBJ2-7
d_gene: TRBD1
abundance: few
CDR3aa: CASSMRGQGWKDYEQYF
CDR3nt: TGTGCCAGTAGTATGAGGGGACAGGGATGGAAGGATTACGAGCAGTACTTC

v_gene: TRBV7-2
len: 13
j_gene: TRBJ2-2
d_gene: -
abundance: -
CDR3aa: CASSLRNTGELFF
CDR3nt: TGTGCCAGCAGCTTAAGAAACACCGGGGAGCTGTTTTTT

v_gene: TRBV20-1
len: 20
j_gene: TRBJ2-3
d_gene: TRBD1
abundance: few
CDR3aa: CSASFAQSPGQGLYTDTQYF
CDR3nt: TGCAGTGCCAGTTTTGCCCAATCACCGGGACAGGGCCTCTACACCGATACGCAGTATTTT

v_gene: TRBV7-2
len: 13
j_gene: TRBJ1-2
d_gene: -
abundance: -
CDR3aa: CASSLRTAYGYTF
CDR3nt: TGTGCCAGCAGCTTAAGGACAGCCTATGGCTACACCTTC

v_gene: TRBV20-1
len: 12
j_gene: TRBJ1-2
d_gene: -
abundance: -
CDR3aa: CSARVRVNGYTF
CDR3nt: TGCAGTGCTAGGGTCAGGGTCAATGGCTACACCTTC

v_gene: TRBV12-3/TRBV12-4
len: 16
j_gene: TRBJ1-5
d_gene: TRBD1
abundance: -
CDR3aa: CASSLRTGGENQPQHF
CDR3nt: TGTGCCAGCAGCCTGCGGACAGGGGGGGAAAATCAGCCCCAGCATTTT

v_gene: TRBV4-1
len: 16
j_gene: TRBJ1-5
d_gene: -
abundance: many
CDR3aa: CASSQDLNLGDQPQHF
CDR3nt: TGCGCCAGCAGCCAAGATCTCAATTTGGGCGATCAGCCCCAGCATTTT

v_gene: TRBV18
len: 12
j_gene: TRBJ1-4
d_gene: -
abundance: few
CDR3aa: CASSPAGEKLFF
CDR3nt: TGTGCCAGCTCACCAGCGGGTGAAAAACTGTTTTTT

v_gene: TRBV20-1
len: 13
j_gene: TRBJ2-4
d_gene: -
abundance: few
CDR3aa: CSALYGAKNIQYF
CDR3nt: TGCAGTGCGTTGTATGGAGCCAAAAACATTCAGTACTTC

v_gene: TRBV11-1
len: 16
j_gene: TRBJ2-2
d_gene: TRBD1
abundance: many
CDR3aa: CASSKRDRGNTGELFF
CDR3nt: TGTGCCAGCAGCAAGCGGGACAGGGGGAACACCGGGGAGCTGTTTTTT

v_gene: TRBV5-1
len: 17
j_gene: TRBJ1-1
d_gene: TRBD1
abundance: many
CDR3aa: CASSLEGTGGISTEAFF
CDR3nt: TGCGCCAGCAGCTTGGAAGGGACAGGGGGCATTAGCACTGAAGCTTTCTTT

v_gene: TRBV10-2
len: 15
j_gene: TRBJ2-1
d_gene: TRBD2
abundance: few
CDR3aa: CASSELTSVFNEQFF
CDR3nt: TGCGCCAGCAGTGAGTTAACTAGCGTCTTCAATGAGCAGTTCTTC

v_gene: TRBV7-6
len: 16
j_gene: TRBJ1-1
d_gene: TRBD1
abundance: many
CDR3aa: CASSLGTGRGNTEAFF
CDR3nt: TGTGCCAGCAGCTTAGGGACAGGGAGGGGGAACACTGAAGCTTTCTTT

v_gene: TRBV20-1
len: 11
j_gene: TRBJ2-7
d_gene: -
abundance: few
CDR3aa: CSAIRDYEQYF
CDR3nt: TGCAGTGCTATCCGGGACTACGAGCAGTACTTC

v_gene: TRBV19
len: 15
j_gene: TRBJ1-6
d_gene: TRBD1
abundance: many
CDR3aa: CASSRDRSYNSPLHF
CDR3nt: TGTGCCAGTAGCCGGGACAGGTCTTATAATTCACCCCTCCACTTT

v_gene: TRBV6-2/TRBV6-3
len: 12
j_gene: TRBJ1-5
d_gene: -
abundance: -
CDR3aa: CAGSRLGQPQHF
CDR3nt: TGTGCCGGCAGTAGGCTCGGACAGCCCCAGCATTTT

v_gene: TRBV28
len: 15
j_gene: TRBJ1-4
d_gene: TRBD1
abundance: -
CDR3aa: CASRWPGGGNEKLFF
CDR3nt: TGTGCCAGCAGGTGGCCAGGGGGCGGGAATGAAAAACTGTTTTTT

v_gene: TRBV7-9
len: 14
j_gene: TRBJ1-1
d_gene: -
abundance: many
CDR3aa: CASSPFSQGGEAFF
CDR3nt: TGTGCCAGCAGCCCCTTCTCCCAGGGTGGAGAAGCTTTCTTT

v_gene: TRBV5-5
len: 15
j_gene: TRBJ1-5
d_gene: -
abundance: -
CDR3aa: CASSTDRNSNQPQHF
CDR3nt: TGTGCCAGCAGTACTGACAGGAATAGCAATCAGCCCCAGCATTTT

v_gene: TRBV2
len: 14
j_gene: TRBJ1-2
d_gene: TRBD1
abundance: few
CDR3aa: CASSVDRGMGGYTF
CDR3nt: TGTGCCAGCAGCGTAGACAGGGGCATGGGTGGCTACACCTTC

v_gene: TRBV11-2
len: 12
j_gene: TRBJ1-4
d_gene: -
abundance: -
CDR3aa: CASSRQREKLIF
CDR3nt: TGTGCCAGCAGCCGACAGCGGGAAAAACTGATTTTT

v_gene: TRBV11-2
len: 15
j_gene: TRBJ2-2
d_gene: -
abundance: few
CDR3aa: CASSFEGRDTGELFF
CDR3nt: TGTGCCAGCAGCTTTGAGGGGAGAGACACCGGGGAGCTGTTTTTT

v_gene: TRBV20-1
len: 15
j_gene: TRBJ1-6
d_gene: -
abundance: -
CDR3aa: CSARDLAIGNSPLHF
CDR3nt: TGCAGTGCTAGAGATCTCGCGATCGGGAATTCACCCCTCCACTTT

v_gene: TRBV20-1
len: 15
j_gene: TRBJ2-1
d_gene: -
abundance: -
CDR3aa: CSARGGRSSYNEQFF
CDR3nt: TGCAGTGCTAGGGGGGGACGGTCATCCTACAATGAGCAGTTCTTC

v_gene: TRBV9
len: 16
j_gene: TRBJ2-5
d_gene: -
abundance: -
CDR3aa: CASSVGGSGGRETQYF
CDR3nt: TGTGCCAGCAGCGTAGGTGGTAGCGGAGGGAGGGAGACCCAGTACTTC

v_gene: TRBV7-9
len: 15
j_gene: TRBJ1-4
d_gene: -
abundance: -
CDR3aa: CASSFGDATNEKLFF
CDR3nt: TGTGCCAGCAGCTTCGGGGATGCAACTAATGAAAAACTGTTTTTT

v_gene: TRBV7-8
len: 14
j_gene: TRBJ2-5
d_gene: -
abundance: -
CDR3aa: CASSLSAVGETQYF
CDR3nt: TGTGCCAGCAGCTTATCTGCGGTGGGAGAGACCCAGTACTTC

v_gene: TRBV29-1
len: 12
j_gene: TRBJ2-1
d_gene: -
abundance: -
CDR3aa: CSVEGLGVEQFF
CDR3nt: TGCAGCGTTGAAGGCCTGGGGGTCGAGCAGTTCTTC

v_gene: TRBV27
len: 16
j_gene: TRBJ1-4
d_gene: TRBD1
abundance: few
CDR3aa: CASRPTGFLSNEKLFF
CDR3nt: TGTGCCAGCAGACCGACAGGGTTCTTGTCTAATGAAAAACTGTTTTTT

v_gene: TRBV5-1
len: 15
j_gene: TRBJ2-2
d_gene: TRBD2
abundance: -
CDR3aa: CASSLTSGNTGELFF
CDR3nt: TGCGCCAGCAGTTTAACTAGCGGCAACACCGGGGAGCTGTTTTTT

v_gene: TRBV7-3
len: 16
j_gene: TRBJ2-2
d_gene: TRBD1
abundance: few
CDR3aa: CASSLTTGPNTGELFF
CDR3nt: TGTGCCAGCAGCTTAACGACAGGGCCGAACACCGGGGAGCTGTTTTTT

v_gene: TRBV5-1
len: 13
j_gene: TRBJ2-2
d_gene: TRBD2
abundance: -
CDR3aa: CASSYGRNGELFF
CDR3nt: TGCGCCAGCAGCTACGGGAGGAACGGGGAGCTGTTTTTT

v_gene: TRBV19
len: 17
j_gene: TRBJ2-1
d_gene: -
abundance: many
CDR3aa: CASSTLSSGAVANGQFF
CDR3nt: TGTGCCAGTAGTACCCTCTCTTCGGGGGCGGTTGCTAATGGTCAGTTCTTC

v_gene: TRBV6-1
len: 16
j_gene: TRBJ1-3
d_gene: -
abundance: many
CDR3aa: CASSEAPVLSGNTIYF
CDR3nt: TGTGCCAGCAGTGAAGCGCCCGTTCTCTCTGGAAACACCATATATTTT

v_gene: TRBV9
len: 13
j_gene: TRBJ2-5
d_gene: -
abundance: -
CDR3aa: CASSVGGSPTQYF
CDR3nt: TGTGCCAGCAGCGTAGGGGGCTCACCGACCCAGTACTTC

v_gene: TRBV10-3
len: 13
j_gene: TRBJ1-1
d_gene: -
abundance: -
CDR3aa: CAISERQNTEAFF
CDR3nt: TGTGCCATCAGTGAGAGGCAGAACACTGAAGCTTTCTTT